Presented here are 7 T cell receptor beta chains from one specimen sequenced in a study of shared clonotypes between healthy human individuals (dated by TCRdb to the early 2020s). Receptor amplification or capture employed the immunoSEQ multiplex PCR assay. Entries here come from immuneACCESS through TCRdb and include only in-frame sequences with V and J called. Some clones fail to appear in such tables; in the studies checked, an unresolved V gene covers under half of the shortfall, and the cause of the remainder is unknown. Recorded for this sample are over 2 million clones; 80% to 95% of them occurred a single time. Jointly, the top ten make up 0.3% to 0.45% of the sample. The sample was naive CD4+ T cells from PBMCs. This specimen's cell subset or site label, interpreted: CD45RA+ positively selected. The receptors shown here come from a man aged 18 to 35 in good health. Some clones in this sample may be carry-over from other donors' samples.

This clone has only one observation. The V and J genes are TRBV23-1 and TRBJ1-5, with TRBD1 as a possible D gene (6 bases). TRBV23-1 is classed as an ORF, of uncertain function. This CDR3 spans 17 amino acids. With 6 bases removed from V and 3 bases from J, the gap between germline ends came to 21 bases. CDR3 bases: TGCGCCAGCAGACCGAAACCGGGACACCGCTACAATCAGCCCCAGCATTTT. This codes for CASRPKPGHRYNQPQHF.

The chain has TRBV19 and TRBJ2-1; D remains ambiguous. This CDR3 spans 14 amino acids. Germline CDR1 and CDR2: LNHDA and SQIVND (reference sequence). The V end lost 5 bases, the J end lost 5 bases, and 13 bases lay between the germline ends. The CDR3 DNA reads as TGTGCCAGTAGTCGTGCCAGCACCCACAATGAGCAGTTCTTC. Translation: CASSRASTHNEQFF.

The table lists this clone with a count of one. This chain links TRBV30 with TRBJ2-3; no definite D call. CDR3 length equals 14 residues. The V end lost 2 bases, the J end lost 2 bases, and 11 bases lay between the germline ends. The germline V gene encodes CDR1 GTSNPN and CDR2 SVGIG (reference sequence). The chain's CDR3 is CAWSSGRFTDTQYF. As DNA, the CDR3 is TGTGCCTGGAGTAGTGGGCGGTTCACAGATACGCAGTATTTT. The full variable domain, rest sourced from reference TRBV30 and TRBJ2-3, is SQTIHQWPATLVQPVGSPLSLECTVEGTSNPNLYWYRQAAGRGLQLLFYSVGIGQISSEVPQNLSASRPQDRQFILSSKKLLLSDSGFYLCAWSSGRFTDTQYFGPGTRLTVL.

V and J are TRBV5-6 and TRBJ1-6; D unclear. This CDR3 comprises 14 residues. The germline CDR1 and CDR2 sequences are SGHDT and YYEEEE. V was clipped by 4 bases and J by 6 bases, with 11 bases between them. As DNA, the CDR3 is TGTGCCAGCAGCCTCGGACTTGGTAATTCACCCCTCCACTTT. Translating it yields CASSLGLGNSPLHF.

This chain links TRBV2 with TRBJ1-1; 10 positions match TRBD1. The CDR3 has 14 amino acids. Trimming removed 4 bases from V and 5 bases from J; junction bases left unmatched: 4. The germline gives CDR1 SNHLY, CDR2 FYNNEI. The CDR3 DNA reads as TGTGCCAGCAGTGGTAGGACAGGGGGAACTGAAGCTTTCTTT. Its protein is CASSGRTGGTEAFF.

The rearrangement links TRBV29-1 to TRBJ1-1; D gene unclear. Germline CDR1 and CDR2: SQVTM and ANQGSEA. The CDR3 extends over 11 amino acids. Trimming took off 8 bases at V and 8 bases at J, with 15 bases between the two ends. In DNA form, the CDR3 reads TGCAGCCCTGAAAGAGGTCTAGAAGCTTTCTTT. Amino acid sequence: CSPERGLEAFF.

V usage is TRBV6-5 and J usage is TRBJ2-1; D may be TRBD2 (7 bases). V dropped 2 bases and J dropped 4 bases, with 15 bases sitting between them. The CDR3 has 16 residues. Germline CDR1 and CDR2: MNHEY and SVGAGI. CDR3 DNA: TGTGCCAGCAGTTACGCGAGGGGGACTACGTACAATGAGCAGTTCTTC. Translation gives CASSYARGTTYNEQFF.